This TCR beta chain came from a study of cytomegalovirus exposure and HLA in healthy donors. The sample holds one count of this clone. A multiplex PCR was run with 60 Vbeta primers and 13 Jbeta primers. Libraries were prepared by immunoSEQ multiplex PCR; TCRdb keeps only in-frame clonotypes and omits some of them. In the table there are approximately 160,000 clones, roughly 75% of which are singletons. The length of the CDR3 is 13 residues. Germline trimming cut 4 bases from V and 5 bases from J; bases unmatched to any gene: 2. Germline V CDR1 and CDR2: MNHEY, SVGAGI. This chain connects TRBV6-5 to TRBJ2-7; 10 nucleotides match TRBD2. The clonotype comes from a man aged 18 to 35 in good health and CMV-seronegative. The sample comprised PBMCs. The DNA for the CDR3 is TGTGCCAGCAGTTCTAGCGGGAGAGACGAGCAGTACTTC. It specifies CASSSSGRDEQYF.